This T cell receptor (beta chain) was recovered during a study of siplizumab effects on memory and regulatory T cells. Whole-study findings and limits: In controls, 26.9% of mappable alloreactive CD4+ clones were Treg-derived on average, versus 68.8% with siplizumab. The alloresponse seemed to draw substantially on naive T cells, which appeared more diverse than memory cells.

Assays examined about 9.1 x 10^4 TCR templates per sample. Clones were sequenced by immunoSEQ multiplex PCR, and TCRdb holds only the in-frame ones, with some missing. This table has roughly 26,000 clones, 70% to 85% appearing once. Trimming cost V 5 bases and J 11 bases, with 16 bases left between them. CDR3 length: 13 residues. Germline V gene lookup returns CDR1 SGHTA and CDR2 FQGTGA. Unstimulated naive, memory, effector memory and TEMRA subsets were subjected to sequencing in three donor pairs. Concerning this clone: Its target is unknown.

Material for sequencing was memory CD4+ T cells sorted from blood. The chain joins TRBV7-3 to TRBJ2-1, with D tentatively TRBD2 (6 bases). The TCR comes from a human donor in good health. The CDR3 here is CASSPNRDSKQFF. In DNA, the CDR3 is TGTGCCAGCAGCCCCAACCGGGACTCCAAGCAGTTCTTC. The variable domain in full, with the rest retrieved from reference TRBV7-3 and TRBJ2-1, is GAGVSQTPSNKVTEKGKYVELRCDPISGHTALYWYRQSLGQGPEFLIYFQGTGAADDSGLPNDRFFAVRPEGSVSTLKIQRTERGDSAVYLCASSPNRDSKQFFGPGTRLTVL.